These 5 T cell receptor beta chains came from one sample sequenced in a study of shared clonotypes between healthy human individuals. Generated by immunoSEQ multiplex PCR, the TCRdb table keeps only in-frame clones and is missing some. Seen here are 600,000 or so clones, roughly 98% observed once, and the top ten hold 0.3%. CD45RO-negative, CCR7-positively selected cells formed the naive CD8 fraction, excluding terminally differentiated effector memory CD45RA+ cells. Sample: naive CD8+ T cells sorted from blood. Receptor source: a man aged 25 to 40 in good health.

The chain is built from TRBV27 and TRBJ2-7, with 8 bases matching TRBD1. Germline values: CDR1 MNHEY, CDR2 SMNVEV (reference sequence). Germline trimming cut 3 bases from V and 6 bases from J; bases unmatched to any gene: 7. The CDR3 spans 14 residues. CDR3 sequence reads: CASSFRTGLREQYF. The CDR3 bases are TGTGCCAGCAGTTTCCGGACAGGGCTGCGCGAGCAGTACTTC.

The genes are TRBV30 and TRBJ1-2, with D perhaps TRBD1 (6 bases). Trimming took off 3 bases at V and 4 bases at J, with 15 bases between the two ends. The CDR3 spans 14 residues. Germline-derived CDR1 and CDR2 are GTSNPN and SVGIG (reference sequence). CDR3 protein: CAWRARGALYGYTF. Written as DNA, the CDR3 is TGTGCCTGGAGGGCCCGGGGGGCACTCTATGGCTACACCTTC.

This clone appeared a single time. CDR3 in DNA: TGTGCCAGCAGCTCCCACGGGCGGGAGTTCCGTAACGAGCAGTACTTC. Translating it yields CASSSHGREFRNEQYF. This chain connects TRBV7-8 to TRBJ2-7; 7 positions match TRBD2. CDR3 length equals 16 residues. CDR1 is SGHVS and CDR2 is FQNEAQ in the germline V gene. The junction had 14 bases not matched to a gene; V was cut back by 4 bases and J by 5 bases. The full variable domain, completed using reference TRBV7-8 and TRBJ2-7, is GAGVSQSPRYKVAKRGQDVALRCDPISGHVSLFWYQQALGQGPEFLTYFQNEAQLDKSGLPSDRFFAERPEGSVSTLKIQRTQQEDSAVYLCASSSHGREFRNEQYFGPGTRLTVT.

This chain uses TRBV6-4 with TRBJ1-2; D remains ambiguous. V lost 4 bases and J 5 bases, leaving 17 bases between the germline ends. The germline gives CDR1 MRHNA, CDR2 SNTAGT. This CDR3 spans 15 amino acids. This CDR3 reads CASSVRTLTGYGYTF. As DNA, the CDR3 is TGTGCCAGCAGTGTACGGACCCTTACTGGGTATGGCTACACCTTC.

The rearrangement uses TRBV5-5 and TRBJ2-7; D possibly matches TRBD1 or TRBD2 (5 bases each). The CDR3 totals 16 residues. Germline CDR1 reads SGHKS; CDR2 reads YYEKEE (reference sequence). V was cut by 5 bases and J by 5 bases, with 23 bases left in between. In DNA, the CDR3 is TGTGCCAGCAGTTTTATCCCCGGGACCGGGCGAGACGAGCAGTACTTC. Translation gives CASSFIPGTGRDEQYF. The complete variable domain, with remaining parts taken from reference TRBV5-5 and TRBJ2-7, reads DAGVTQSPTHLIKTRGQQVTLRCSPISGHKSVSWYQQVLGQGPQFIFQYYEKEERGRGNFPDRFSARQFPNYSSELNVNALLLGDSALYLCASSFIPGTGRDEQYFGPGTRLTVT.